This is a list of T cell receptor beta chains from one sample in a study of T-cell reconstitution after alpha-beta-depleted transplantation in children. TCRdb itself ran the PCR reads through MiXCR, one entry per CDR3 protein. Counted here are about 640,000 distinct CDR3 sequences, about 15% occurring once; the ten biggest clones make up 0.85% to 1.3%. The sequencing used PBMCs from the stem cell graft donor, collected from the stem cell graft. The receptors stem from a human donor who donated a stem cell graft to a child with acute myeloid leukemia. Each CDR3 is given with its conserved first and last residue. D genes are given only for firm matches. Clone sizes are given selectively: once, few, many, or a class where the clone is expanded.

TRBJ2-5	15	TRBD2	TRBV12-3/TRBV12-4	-	TGTGCCAGCAGTGGGGTAACTAGCGGGGGAGAGACCCAGTACTTC	CASSGVTSGGETQYF
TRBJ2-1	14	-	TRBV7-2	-	TGTGCCAGCAGCCAAGGACTCATATACAATGAGCAGTTCTTC	CASSQGLIYNEQFF
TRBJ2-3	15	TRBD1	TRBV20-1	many	TGCAGTGCTAGAGATCACCACAGGGGTACAGATACGCAGTATTTT	CSARDHHRGTDTQYF
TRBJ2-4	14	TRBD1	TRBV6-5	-	TGTGCCAGCAGTTACCGTAGGGACAGGAAATATCAGTACTTC	CASSYRRDRKYQYF
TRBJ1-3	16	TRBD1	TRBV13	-	TGTGCCAGCAGCTCCATCCCCAGGGGGTCCGGAAACACCATATATTTT	CASSSIPRGSGNTIYF
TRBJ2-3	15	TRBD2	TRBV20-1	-	TGCAGTGCAACGGGACTAGCGGGGGGGCCGGATACGCAGTATTTT	CSATGLAGGPDTQYF
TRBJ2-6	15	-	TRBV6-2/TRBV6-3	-	TGTGCCAGCAGCCCAGGATACTCTGGGGCCAACGTCCTGACTTTC	CASSPGYSGANVLTF
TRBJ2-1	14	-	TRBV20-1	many	TGCAGTGCTACGCCCCGGGACACTTACAATGAGCAGTTCTTC	CSATPRDTYNEQFF
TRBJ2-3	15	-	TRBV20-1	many	TGCAGTGCTAGCATAGCGATCGATTACACAGATACGCAGTATTTT	CSASIAIDYTDTQYF
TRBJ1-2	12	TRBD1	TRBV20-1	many	TGCAGTGCTAGTACCAGGACAGGGGGCTACACCTTC	CSASTRTGGYTF
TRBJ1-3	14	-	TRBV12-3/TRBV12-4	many	TGTGCCAGCACCCCGACAGGCTCTGGAAACACCATATATTTT	CASTPTGSGNTIYF
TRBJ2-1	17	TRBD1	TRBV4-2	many	TGTGCCAGCAGCCAAAAGAGGACAGGGGGATCAAACAATGAGCAGTTCTTC	CASSQKRTGGSNNEQFF
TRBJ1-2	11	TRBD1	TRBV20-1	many	TGCAGTGCCACCCGGGACAGGGTTTACACCTTC	CSATRDRVYTF
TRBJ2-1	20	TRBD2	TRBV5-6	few	TGTGCCAGCAGCCCTACTACCAGGGCTAGCGGGGGGTTAGCCTACAATGAGCAGTTCTTC	CASSPTTRASGGLAYNEQFF
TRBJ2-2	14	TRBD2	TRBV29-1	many	TGCATTGGTAGCGGGGGCCCGAACACCGGGGAGCTGTTTTTT	CIGSGGPNTGELFF
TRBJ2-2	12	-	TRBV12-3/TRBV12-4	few	TGTGCCGCAGGGCATAGCACCGGGGAGCTGTTTTTT	CAAGHSTGELFF
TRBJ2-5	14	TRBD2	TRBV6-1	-	TGTGCCAGCAGAACCCCGGGACTACGAGAGACCCAGTACTTC	CASRTPGLRETQYF
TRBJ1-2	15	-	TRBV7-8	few	TGTGCCAGCAGCTTAACCCCCCCACGGGGGTACGGCTACACCTTC	CASSLTPPRGYGYTF
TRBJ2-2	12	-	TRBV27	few	TGTGCCAGCAGTTCGCAACTAGAAGGGCTGTTTTTT	CASSSQLEGLFF